This TCR beta chain was captured by sequencing in a study of CD8 T cells in ankylosing spondylitis. Study-level results: Apparently characteristic of ankylosing spondylitis blood was a TCR beta motif (roughly eight highly homologous variants). Peripheral blood held disease-linked clones only at relatively low frequency, and these were CD8+. Reported data indicate significant enrichment of disease-linked clones within matched ankylosing spondylitis synovial fluid.

CDR1 is DFQATT and CDR2 is SNEGSKA in the germline V gene (reference sequence). This CDR3 comprises 12 residues. TCRdb recomputed calls from the 5' RACE reads with MiXCR, one row per CDR3 protein. The table has 450,000 or so distinct CDR3 sequences, around 26% seen once. As concerns this clonotype: What it recognizes is unknown.

The sequencing input was blood, either unsorted or a sorted T cell fraction (not recorded which). The source is a male donor with ankylosing spondylitis. The chain links TRBV20-1 to TRBJ1-1, with unresolved D. The CDR3: CSAAYRNTEAFF. The CDR3 DNA is TGCAGCGCTGCTTACAGGAACACTGAAGCTTTCTTT.